The 9 T cell receptor beta chains in this list originate from one sample, sequenced in a study of spatial heterogeneity in lung cancer. Study-wide points: Intratumoral expanded alpha and beta TCR counts were found to track tumor mutation counts.

Each CDR3 protein is one row after TCRdb ran MiXCR on the 5' RACE reads. The sample has some 10,000 distinct CDR3 sequences, about 15% seen once. Sample time point: sample taken at primary tumor resection. No antigen has been assigned to these receptors. The material sequenced was lung tumor tissue, taken at surgery. All receptors derive from a male donor with early-stage non-small cell lung cancer.

This clonotype was seen repeatedly, ten times or more. V gene TRBV20-1 combines with J gene TRBJ2-3, with D unclear. CDR3 length: 15 residues. Trimming cost V 0 bases and J 2 bases, with 12 bases left between them. From germline, CDR1 is DFQATT and CDR2 SNEGSKA (reference sequence). The CDR3 loop is CSARDLRKDTDTQYF. The CDR3 coding sequence is TGCAGTGCTAGAGATCTAAGAAAGGACACAGATACGCAGTATTTT.

This clonotype was counted between two and nine times. The chain links TRBV28 to TRBJ2-3, with 9 bases fitting TRBD1. Germline CDR1 reads MDHEN; CDR2 reads SYDVKM. With 4 bases clipped from V and 8 bases from J, the junction kept 22 bases outside the gene matches. The CDR3 is made up of 19 amino acids. The CDR3: CASSSQVPRTGVVPGTQYF. CDR3 in DNA: TGTGCCAGCAGTTCCCAGGTCCCACGGACAGGGGTCGTCCCGGGTACGCAGTATTTT.

This clonotype qualifies as medium-sized. This chain uses TRBV5-1 with TRBJ2-6; D perhaps matches TRBD1 (6 bases). The germline CDR1 and CDR2 sequences are SGHRS and YFSETQ. The CDR3 loop spans 16 amino acids. V was shortened by 4 bases and J by 0 bases, with 11 bases between the two germline ends. CDR3 residues: CASSLTGGSGANVLTF. CDR3 coding DNA: TGCGCCAGCAGCCTGACAGGCGGCTCTGGGGCCAACGTCCTGACTTTC.

V usage is TRBV6-6 and J usage is TRBJ2-3; D assignment may be TRBD1 or TRBD2 (6 bases each). The CDR3 loop spans 14 amino acids. Germline CDR1 MNHNY, CDR2 SVGAGI (reference sequence). Trimming removed 5 bases from V and 4 bases from J, with 13 bases in between. CDR3 region: CASSRGVWADTQYF. For the CDR3, the DNA is TGTGCCAGCAGTAGGGGGGTCTGGGCAGATACGCAGTATTTT.

This clonotype was detected a few times. This chain joins TRBV12-3 or TRBV12-4 and TRBJ1-6, with unresolved D. The CDR3 consists of 14 residues. V shed 2 bases and J shed 7 bases, with 9 bases lying between them. The CDR3 here is CASSLLGNNSPLHF. The CDR3, as DNA: TGTGCCAGCAGTTTACTAGGGAACAATTCACCCCTCCACTTT.

The V call is TRBV4-1, the J call TRBJ1-1; D is ambiguous. Trimming shortened V by 4 bases and J by 0 bases, and 18 bases separated the two germline ends. The CDR3 extends over 17 amino acids. Germline-derived CDR1 and CDR2 are MGHRA and YSYEKL. CDR3 region: CASSPADLGLMNTEAFF. As DNA, the CDR3 is TGCGCCAGCAGCCCAGCGGACTTAGGCCTAATGAACACTGAAGCTTTCTTT.

The chain is built from TRBV5-4 and TRBJ2-3; tentative D call: TRBD1 (5 bases). The CDR3 spans 14 residues. Germline V gene sequence: CDR1 SGHNT, CDR2 YYREEE (reference sequence). Trimming cost V 0 bases and J 3 bases, with 8 bases left between them. The CDR3: CASSLAAGTDTQYF. CDR3 bases: TGTGCCAGCAGCTTGGCCGCAGGGACAGATACGCAGTATTTT.

The chain carries TRBV19 and TRBJ1-2; D call uncertain. The CDR3 runs 13 residues. V lost 4 bases and J 5 bases, leaving 11 bases between the germline ends. Germline V gene sequence: CDR1 LNHDA, CDR2 SQIVND (reference sequence). In DNA, the CDR3 is TGTGCCAGTAGTACCAACACGGGATATGGCTACACCTTC. This gives the protein CASSTNTGYGYTF.

The J gene is TRBJ2-1, the V gene TRBV5-4; D gene ambiguous. The CDR3 is made up of 13 amino acids. CDR1 and CDR2 from the germline V gene are SGHNT and YYREEE (reference sequence). The V end lost 0 bases, the J end lost 5 bases, and 6 bases lay between the germline ends. CDR3 in amino acids: CASSLAVHNEQFF. For the CDR3, the DNA is TGTGCCAGCAGCTTGGCAGTGCACAATGAGCAGTTCTTC. Full variable domain (remainder filled in from reference TRBV5-4 and TRBJ2-1): ETGVTQSPTHLIKTRGQQVTLRCSSQSGHNTVSWYQQALGQGPQFIFQYYREEENGRGNFPPRFSGLQFPNYSSELNVNALELDDSALYLCASSLAVHNEQFFGPGTRLTVL.